The present T cell receptor beta chain was sequenced within a study of cytomegalovirus exposure and HLA in healthy donors. Overall study: An early data release held 70 million to 90 million unique TCRs from HLA-typed donors. Study-wide results and caveats: With later analysis, a missense DCLRE1C variant became linked to TCR beta V- and J-gene trimming. It emerged from a later analysis that several of the most significant clusters appeared to be linked to common viral pathogens.

The PCR had 60 Vbeta and 13 Jbeta primers. The assay was immunoSEQ multiplex PCR, and TCRdb's table has in-frame clones only and misses some. The sample has fewer than 200,000 clones, approximately 77% seen once. In its sample, this clone was seen once. Its matching antigen is unknown. CDR3 length equals 15 residues. V trimming: 4 bases; J trimming: 6 bases; junction bases outside the gene matches: 8. Per germline, CDR1 SGHKS and CDR2 YYEKEE (reference sequence). The chain joins TRBV5-5 to TRBJ2-1; 9 bases line up with TRBD2. Sequenced material: PBMCs. The source is a male donor in good health and CMV-seronegative. DNA for the CDR3: TGTGCCAGCAGCCCTTGGCGGGGGGGCCCCAATGAGCAGTTCTTC. This sequence encodes CASSPWRGGPNEQFF.